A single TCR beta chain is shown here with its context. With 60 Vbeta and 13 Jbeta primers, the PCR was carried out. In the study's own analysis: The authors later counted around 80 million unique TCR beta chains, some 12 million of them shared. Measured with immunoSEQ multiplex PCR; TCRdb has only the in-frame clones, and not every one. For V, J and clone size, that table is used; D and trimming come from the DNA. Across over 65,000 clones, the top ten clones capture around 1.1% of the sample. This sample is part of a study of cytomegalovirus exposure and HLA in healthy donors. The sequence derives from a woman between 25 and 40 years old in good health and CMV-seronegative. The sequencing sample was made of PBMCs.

The CDR3 protein is CASSEVVLNEQFF. In nucleotides, the CDR3 is TGTGCCAGCAGTGAAGTAGTCCTAAATGAGCAGTTCTTC. The chain recombines TRBV6-1 with TRBJ2-1; D uncertain. With 1 base removed from V and 7 bases from J, the gap between germline ends came to 8 bases. The CDR3 is 13 residues long. CDR1 and CDR2 from the germline V gene are MNHNS and SASEGT.